This entry features one TCR beta chain sequence. What it binds is unknown. Each CDR3 protein is one row after TCRdb ran MiXCR on the 5' RACE reads. The sample lists some 200,000 distinct CDR3 sequences; around a fifth were seen once. Trimming removed 2 bases at V and 7 bases at J, with 6 bases between. Germline values: CDR1 SEHNR, CDR2 FQNEAQ (reference sequence). The CDR3 totals 12 residues. This specimen belongs to a study of T-cell memory formation after mild COVID-19. Study details: Largely, the TCR clusters proved donor specific.

Study-wide findings and caveats: Of the contracting clones, CD4+ ones lay mainly in CM and EM, and CD8+ ones in EMRA. There was no confirmation that second-wave clones peaking on day 37 were SARS-CoV-2 specific.

The rearrangement joins TRBV7-9 to TRBJ2-1; D call uncertain. This receptor was taken from an adult woman who had mild COVID-19 (a few samples of this study predate the infection). Cell type and time point are not known. Sequences were obtained from PBMCs or a T cell subset sorted from them (not recorded which). CDR3 protein: CASSLSQNEQFF. CDR3 in DNA: TGTGCCAGCAGCTTATCCCAAAATGAGCAGTTCTTC.